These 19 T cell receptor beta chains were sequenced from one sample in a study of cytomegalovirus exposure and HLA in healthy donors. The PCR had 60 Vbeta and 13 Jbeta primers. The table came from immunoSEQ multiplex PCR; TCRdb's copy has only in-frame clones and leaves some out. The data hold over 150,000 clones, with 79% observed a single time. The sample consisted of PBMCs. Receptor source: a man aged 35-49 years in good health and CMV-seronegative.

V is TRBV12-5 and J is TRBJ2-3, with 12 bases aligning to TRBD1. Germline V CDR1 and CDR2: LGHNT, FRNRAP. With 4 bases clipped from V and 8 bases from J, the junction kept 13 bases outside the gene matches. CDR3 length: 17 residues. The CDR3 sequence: CASGSTEGQGARITQYF. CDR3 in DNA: TGTGCTAGTGGTTCGACCGAGGGACAGGGGGCGAGGATTACGCAGTATTTT.

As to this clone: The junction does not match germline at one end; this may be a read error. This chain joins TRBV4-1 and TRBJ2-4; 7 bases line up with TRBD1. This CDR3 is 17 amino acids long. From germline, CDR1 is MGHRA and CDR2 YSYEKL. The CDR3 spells CASSLTGQSVAKNSQYF. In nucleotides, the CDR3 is TGCGCCAGCAGCCTCACGGGACAGTCGGTAGCCAAAAACAGTCAGTACTTC.

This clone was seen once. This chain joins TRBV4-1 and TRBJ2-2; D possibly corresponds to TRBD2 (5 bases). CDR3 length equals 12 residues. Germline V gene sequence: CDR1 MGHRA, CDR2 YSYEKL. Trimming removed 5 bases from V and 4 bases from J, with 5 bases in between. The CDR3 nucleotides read TGCGCCAGCAGCGAGGGCACCGGGGAGCTGTTTTTT. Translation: CASSEGTGELFF.

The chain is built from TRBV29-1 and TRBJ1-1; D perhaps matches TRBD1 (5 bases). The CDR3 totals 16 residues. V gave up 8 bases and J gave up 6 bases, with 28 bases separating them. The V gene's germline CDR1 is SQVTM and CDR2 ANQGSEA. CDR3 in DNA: TGCAGCCACATTCAAGTTAAAAGACCCGCGGGGGCTGAAGCTTTCTTT. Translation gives CSHIQVKRPAGAEAFF.

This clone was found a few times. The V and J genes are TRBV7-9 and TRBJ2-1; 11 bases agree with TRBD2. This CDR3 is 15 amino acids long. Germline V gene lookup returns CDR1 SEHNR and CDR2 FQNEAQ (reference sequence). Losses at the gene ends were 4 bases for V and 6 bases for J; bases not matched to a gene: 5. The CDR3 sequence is CASSSLAGGRNEQFF. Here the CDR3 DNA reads TGTGCCAGCAGCTCCCTAGCGGGAGGTCGCAATGAGCAGTTCTTC.

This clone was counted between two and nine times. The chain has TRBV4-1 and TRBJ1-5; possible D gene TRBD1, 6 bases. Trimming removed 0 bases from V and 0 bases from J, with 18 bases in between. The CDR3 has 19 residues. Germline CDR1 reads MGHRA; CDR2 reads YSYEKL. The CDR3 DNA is TGCGCCAGCAGCCAAGATAGGGCAGGGGCCGTTCATAGCAATCAGCCCCAGCATTTT. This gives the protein CASSQDRAGAVHSNQPQHF.

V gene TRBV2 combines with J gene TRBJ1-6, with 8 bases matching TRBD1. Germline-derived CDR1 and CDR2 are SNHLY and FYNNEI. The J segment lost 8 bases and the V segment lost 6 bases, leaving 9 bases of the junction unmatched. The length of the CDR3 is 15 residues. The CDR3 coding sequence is TGTGCCAGCAGGACCCCCGACAGGGGAGATTCACCCCTCCACTTT. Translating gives CASRTPDRGDSPLHF.

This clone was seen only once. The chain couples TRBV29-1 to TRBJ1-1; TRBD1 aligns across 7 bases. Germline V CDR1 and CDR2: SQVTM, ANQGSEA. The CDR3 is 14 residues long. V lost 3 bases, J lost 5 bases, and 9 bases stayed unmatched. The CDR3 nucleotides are TGCAGCGTTGACCCTCTAGGGGGCGGAACTGAAGCTTTCTTT. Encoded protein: CSVDPLGGGTEAFF.

Written as DNA, the CDR3 is TGTGCCAGCAGCCTGGGACAGTCGGACACTGAAGCTTTCTTT. This translates into CASSLGQSDTEAFF. The rearrangement links TRBV11-2 to TRBJ1-1, with TRBD1 identical over 7 bases. The CDR3 has 14 amino acids. From germline, CDR1 is SGHAT and CDR2 FQNNGV. Trimming removed 5 bases from V and 3 bases from J; junction bases left unmatched: 6.

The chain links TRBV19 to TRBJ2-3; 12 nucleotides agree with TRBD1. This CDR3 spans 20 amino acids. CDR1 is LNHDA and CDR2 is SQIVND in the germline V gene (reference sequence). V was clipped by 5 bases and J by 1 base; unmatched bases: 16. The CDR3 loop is CASSSTGGTGGPLGTDTQYF. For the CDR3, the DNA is TGTGCCAGTAGTTCCACCGGTGGGACAGGGGGCCCATTAGGCACAGATACGCAGTATTTT.

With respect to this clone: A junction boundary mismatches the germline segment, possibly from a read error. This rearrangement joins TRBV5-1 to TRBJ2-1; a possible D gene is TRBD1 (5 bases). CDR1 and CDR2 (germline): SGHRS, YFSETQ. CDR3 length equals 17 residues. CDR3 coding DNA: TGCGCCAGCACCTTGCCTAAGGGGCCGCGTCCATACAATGAGCAGTTCTTC. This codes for CASTLPKGPRPYNEQFF. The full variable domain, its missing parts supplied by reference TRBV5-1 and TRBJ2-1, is KAGVTQTPRYLIKTRGQQVTLSCSPISGHRSVSWYQQTPGQGLQFLFEYFSETQRNKGNFPGRFSGRQFSNSRSEMNVSTLELGDSALYLCASTLPKGPRPYNEQFFGPGTRLTVL.

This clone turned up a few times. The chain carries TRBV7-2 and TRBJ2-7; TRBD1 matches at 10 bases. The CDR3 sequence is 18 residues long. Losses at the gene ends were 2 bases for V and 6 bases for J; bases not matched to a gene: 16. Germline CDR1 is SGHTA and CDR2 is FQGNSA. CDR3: CASSLTWTGGNTYGEQYF. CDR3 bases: TGTGCCAGCAGCTTAACGTGGACAGGGGGAAATACGTACGGCGAGCAGTACTTC.

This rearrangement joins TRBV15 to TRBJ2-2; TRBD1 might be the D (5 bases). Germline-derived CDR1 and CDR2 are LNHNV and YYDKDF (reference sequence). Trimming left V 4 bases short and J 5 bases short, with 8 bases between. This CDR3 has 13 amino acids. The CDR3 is CATSIAGTGELFF. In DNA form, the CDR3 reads TGTGCCACCAGCATAGCAGGGACCGGGGAGCTGTTTTTT.

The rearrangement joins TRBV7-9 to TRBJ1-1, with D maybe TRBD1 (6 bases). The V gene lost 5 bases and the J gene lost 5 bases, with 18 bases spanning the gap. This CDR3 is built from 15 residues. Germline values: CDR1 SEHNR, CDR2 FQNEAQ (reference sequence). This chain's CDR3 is CASSQPGQMLTEAFF. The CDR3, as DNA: TGTGCCAGCAGCCAACCAGGACAGATGTTAACTGAAGCTTTCTTT.

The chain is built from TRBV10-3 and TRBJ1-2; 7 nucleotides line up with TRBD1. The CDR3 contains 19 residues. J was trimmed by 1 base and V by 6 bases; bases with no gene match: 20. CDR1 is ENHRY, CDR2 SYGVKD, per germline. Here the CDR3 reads CAISRATGTAFGNNYGYTF. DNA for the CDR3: TGTGCCATCAGCAGAGCTACCGGGACAGCGTTCGGGAATAACTATGGCTACACCTTC.

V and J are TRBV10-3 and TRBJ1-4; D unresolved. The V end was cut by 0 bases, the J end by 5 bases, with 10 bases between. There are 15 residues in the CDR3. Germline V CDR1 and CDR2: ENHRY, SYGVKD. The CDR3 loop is CAISESGQLNEKLFF. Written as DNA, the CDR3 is TGTGCCATCAGTGAGTCGGGCCAGCTCAATGAAAAACTGTTTTTT.

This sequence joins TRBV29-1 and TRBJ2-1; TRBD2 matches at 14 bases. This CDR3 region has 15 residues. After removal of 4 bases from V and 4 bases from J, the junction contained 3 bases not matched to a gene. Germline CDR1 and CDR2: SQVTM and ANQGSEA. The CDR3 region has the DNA TGCAGCGTTGGGGGACTAGCGGGAGAATACAATGAGCAGTTCTTC. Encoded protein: CSVGGLAGEYNEQFF.

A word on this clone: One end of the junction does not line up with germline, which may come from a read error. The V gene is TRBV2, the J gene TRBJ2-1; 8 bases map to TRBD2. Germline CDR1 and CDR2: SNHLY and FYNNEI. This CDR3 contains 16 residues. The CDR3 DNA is TGTGTCAGCAGTGAACAAGGACTAGCTTCCTACAATGAGCAGTTCTTC. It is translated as CVSSEQGLASYNEQFF.

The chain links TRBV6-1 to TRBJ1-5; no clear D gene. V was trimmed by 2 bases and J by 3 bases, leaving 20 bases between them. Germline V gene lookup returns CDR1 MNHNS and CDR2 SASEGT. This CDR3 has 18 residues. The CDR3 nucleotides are TGTGCCAGCAGTGAATCTGCACTGTGGCAGGAGGACAATCAGCCCCAGCATTTT. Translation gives CASSESALWQEDNQPQHF.